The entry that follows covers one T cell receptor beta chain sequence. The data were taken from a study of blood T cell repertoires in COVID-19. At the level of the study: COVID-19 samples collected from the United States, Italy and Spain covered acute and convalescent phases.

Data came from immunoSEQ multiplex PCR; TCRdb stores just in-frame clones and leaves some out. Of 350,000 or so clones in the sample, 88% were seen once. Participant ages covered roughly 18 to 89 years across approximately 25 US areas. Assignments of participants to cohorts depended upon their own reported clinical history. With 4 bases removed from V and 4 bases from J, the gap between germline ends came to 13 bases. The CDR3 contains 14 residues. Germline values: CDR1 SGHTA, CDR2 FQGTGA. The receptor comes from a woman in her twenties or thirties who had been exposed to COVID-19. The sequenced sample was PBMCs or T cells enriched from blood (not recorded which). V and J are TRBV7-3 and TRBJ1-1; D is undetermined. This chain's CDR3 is CASSSPGRRTEAFF. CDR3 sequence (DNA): TGTGCCAGCAGCTCCCCAGGTCGGCGCACTGAAGCTTTCTTT. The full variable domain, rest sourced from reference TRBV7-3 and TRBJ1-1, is GAGVSQTPSNKVTEKGKYVELRCDPISGHTALYWYRQSLGQGPEFLIYFQGTGAADDSGLPNDRFFAVRPEGSVSTLKIQRTERGDSAVYLCASSSPGRRTEAFFGQGTRLTVV.